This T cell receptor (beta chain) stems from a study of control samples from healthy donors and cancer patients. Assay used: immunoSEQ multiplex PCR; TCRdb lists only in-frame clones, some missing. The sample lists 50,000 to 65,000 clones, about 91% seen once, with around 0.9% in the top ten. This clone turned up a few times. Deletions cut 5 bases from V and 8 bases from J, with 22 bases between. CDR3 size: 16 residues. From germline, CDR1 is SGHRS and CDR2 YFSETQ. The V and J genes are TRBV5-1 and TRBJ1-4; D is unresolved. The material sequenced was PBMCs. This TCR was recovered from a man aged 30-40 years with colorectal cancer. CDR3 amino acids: CASRDGVTARYEKLFF. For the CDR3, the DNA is TGCGCCAGCAGGGACGGAGTCACAGCCCGTTACGAAAAACTGTTTTTT.